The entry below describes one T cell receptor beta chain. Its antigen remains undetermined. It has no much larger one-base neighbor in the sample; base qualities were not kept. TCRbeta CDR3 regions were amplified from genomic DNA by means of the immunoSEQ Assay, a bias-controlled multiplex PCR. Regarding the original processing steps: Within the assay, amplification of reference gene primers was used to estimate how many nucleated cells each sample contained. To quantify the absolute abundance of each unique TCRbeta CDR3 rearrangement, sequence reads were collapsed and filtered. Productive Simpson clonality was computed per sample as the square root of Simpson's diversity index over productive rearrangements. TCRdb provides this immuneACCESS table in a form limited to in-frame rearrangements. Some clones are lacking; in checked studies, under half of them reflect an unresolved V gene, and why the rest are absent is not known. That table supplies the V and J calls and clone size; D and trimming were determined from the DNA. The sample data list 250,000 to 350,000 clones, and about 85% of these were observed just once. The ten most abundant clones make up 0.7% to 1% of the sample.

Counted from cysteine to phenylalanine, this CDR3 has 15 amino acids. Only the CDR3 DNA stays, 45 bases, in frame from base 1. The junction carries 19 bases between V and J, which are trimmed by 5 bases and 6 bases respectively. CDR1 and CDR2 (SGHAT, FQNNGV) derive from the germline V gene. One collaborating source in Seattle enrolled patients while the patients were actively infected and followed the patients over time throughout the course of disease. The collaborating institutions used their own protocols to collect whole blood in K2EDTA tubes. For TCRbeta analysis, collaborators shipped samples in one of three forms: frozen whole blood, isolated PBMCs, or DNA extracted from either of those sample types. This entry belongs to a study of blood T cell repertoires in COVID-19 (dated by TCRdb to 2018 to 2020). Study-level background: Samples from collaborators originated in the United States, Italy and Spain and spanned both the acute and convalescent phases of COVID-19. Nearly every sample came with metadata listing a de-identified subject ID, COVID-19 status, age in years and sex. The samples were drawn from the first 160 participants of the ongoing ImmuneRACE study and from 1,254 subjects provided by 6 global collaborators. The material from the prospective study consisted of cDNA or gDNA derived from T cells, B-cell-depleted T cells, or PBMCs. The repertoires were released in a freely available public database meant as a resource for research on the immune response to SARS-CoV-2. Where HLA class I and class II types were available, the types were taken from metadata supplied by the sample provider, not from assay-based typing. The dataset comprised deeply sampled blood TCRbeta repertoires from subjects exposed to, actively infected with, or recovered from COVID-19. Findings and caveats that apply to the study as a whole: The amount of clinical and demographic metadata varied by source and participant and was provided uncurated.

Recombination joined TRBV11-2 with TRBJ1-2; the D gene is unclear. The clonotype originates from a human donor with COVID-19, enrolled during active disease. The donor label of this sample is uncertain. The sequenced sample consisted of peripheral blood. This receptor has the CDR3 CASSPRTPSGDGYTF. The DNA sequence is TGTGCCAGCAGCCCGAGGACGCCCTCCGGGGATGGCTACACCTTC.